Listed below are T cell receptor beta chains from one sample, sequenced in a study of control samples from healthy donors and cancer patients. Sequencing was performed with immunoSEQ multiplex PCR; in TCRdb, only in-frame clones are kept and a portion is missing. The profile shows around 200,000 clones, roughly 91% of them singletons. Input material: blood. The receptors stem from a woman aged 30 to 39 in good health. Both conserved end residues are part of each CDR3. The order of the fields is J gene, D gene, V gene, clone size, CDR3 protein, CDR3 DNA. D genes are given only for firm matches. Size is stated for part of the rows, as once, few or many counts, or as a class when the clone is expanded.

J gene: TRBJ1-1; D gene: -; V gene: TRBV7-9; clone size: -; CDR3 protein: CASSSGILNTEAFF; CDR3 DNA: TGTGCCAGCAGCTCCGGGATCTTGAACACTGAAGCTTTCTTT
J gene: TRBJ2-7; D gene: -; V gene: TRBV27; clone size: -; CDR3 protein: CASSPGLVDEQYF; CDR3 DNA: TGTGCCAGCTCCCCGGGTCTGGTCGACGAGCAGTACTTC
J gene: TRBJ2-1; D gene: TRBD2; V gene: TRBV5-4; clone size: -; CDR3 protein: CASSWGLARNEQFF; CDR3 DNA: TGTGCCAGCAGCTGGGGACTAGCTCGCAATGAGCAGTTCTTC
J gene: TRBJ2-3; D gene: TRBD2; V gene: TRBV2; clone size: -; CDR3 protein: CASGLAGSTDTQYF; CDR3 DNA: TGTGCCAGCGGGTTAGCGGGTAGCACAGATACGCAGTATTTT
J gene: TRBJ1-1; D gene: -; V gene: TRBV6-5; clone size: -; CDR3 protein: CASTLDSPEAFF; CDR3 DNA: TGTGCCAGCACCCTGGACAGCCCTGAAGCTTTCTTT
J gene: TRBJ2-1; D gene: -; V gene: TRBV6-5; clone size: -; CDR3 protein: CASRHRVGQTNEQFF; CDR3 DNA: TGTGCCAGCAGACACAGGGTCGGTCAAACCAATGAGCAGTTCTTC
J gene: TRBJ1-6; D gene: TRBD1; V gene: TRBV7-8; clone size: -; CDR3 protein: CASSLEDRGNSPLHF; CDR3 DNA: TGTGCCAGCAGCTTAGAAGACAGGGGGAATTCACCCCTCCACTTT
J gene: TRBJ2-7; D gene: -; V gene: TRBV21-1; clone size: -; CDR3 protein: CASSNPGFSYEQYF; CDR3 DNA: TGTGCCAGCAGCAATCCCGGGTTCTCCTACGAGCAGTACTTC
J gene: TRBJ1-4; D gene: TRBD1; V gene: TRBV27; clone size: -; CDR3 protein: CASSLLTGLSEKLFF; CDR3 DNA: TGTGCCAGCAGTTTACTGACAGGGCTGAGTGAAAAACTGTTTTTT
J gene: TRBJ2-7; D gene: -; V gene: TRBV5-8; clone size: -; CDR3 protein: CASRLHYEQYF; CDR3 DNA: TGTGCCAGCAGATTACACTACGAGCAGTACTTC
J gene: TRBJ2-7; D gene: -; V gene: TRBV11-2; clone size: -; CDR3 protein: CASSFLSYEQYF; CDR3 DNA: TGTGCCAGCAGCTTCCTTTCCTACGAGCAGTACTTC
J gene: TRBJ2-3; D gene: -; V gene: TRBV6-5; clone size: once; CDR3 protein: CASSYGEGSTDTQYF; CDR3 DNA: TGTGCCAGCAGTTACGGGGAAGGGAGCACAGATACGCAGTATTTT
J gene: TRBJ1-4; D gene: TRBD1; V gene: TRBV28; clone size: -; CDR3 protein: CASRTGGGKLFF; CDR3 DNA: TGTGCCAGCAGGACAGGGGGCGGAAAACTGTTTTTT
J gene: TRBJ2-1; D gene: TRBD2; V gene: TRBV7-2; clone size: -; CDR3 protein: CASSPLLAGGDNEQFF; CDR3 DNA: TGTGCCAGCAGCCCCTTACTAGCGGGAGGTGACAATGAGCAGTTCTTC
J gene: TRBJ1-4; D gene: -; V gene: TRBV2; clone size: -; CDR3 protein: CASSQGGDEKLFF; CDR3 DNA: TGTGCCAGCTCTCAGGGCGGGGATGAAAAACTGTTTTTT
J gene: TRBJ2-3; D gene: -; V gene: TRBV15; clone size: -; CDR3 protein: CATSRAGQGTDTQYF; CDR3 DNA: TGTGCCACCAGCAGAGCGGGGCAGGGGACAGATACGCAGTATTTT
J gene: TRBJ1-4; D gene: -; V gene: TRBV9; clone size: -; CDR3 protein: CASSAEPATNEKLFF; CDR3 DNA: TGTGCCAGCAGCGCCGAACCTGCAACTAATGAAAAACTGTTTTTT
J gene: TRBJ1-1; D gene: -; V gene: TRBV19; clone size: -; CDR3 protein: CASSIREMNTEAFF; CDR3 DNA: TGTGCCAGTAGTATACGCGAGATGAACACTGAAGCTTTCTTT
J gene: TRBJ1-6; D gene: -; V gene: TRBV7-8; clone size: -; CDR3 protein: CASSYREGDSPLHF; CDR3 DNA: TGTGCCAGCAGCTACAGGGAAGGGGATTCACCCCTCCACTTT
J gene: TRBJ1-4; D gene: -; V gene: TRBV7-9; clone size: -; CDR3 protein: CAIPQGANEKLFF; CDR3 DNA: TGTGCCATCCCACAGGGAGCTAATGAAAAACTGTTTTTT
J gene: TRBJ1-5; D gene: -; V gene: TRBV19; clone size: -; CDR3 protein: CASNSRASQWHF; CDR3 DNA: TGTGCCAGTAATTCCCGGGCCAGTCAATGGCATTTT
J gene: TRBJ2-3; D gene: -; V gene: TRBV14; clone size: -; CDR3 protein: CASSQDRGNTQYF; CDR3 DNA: TGTGCCAGCAGCCAAGATCGGGGGAATACGCAGTATTTT
J gene: TRBJ1-4; D gene: TRBD1; V gene: TRBV9; clone size: -; CDR3 protein: CASSAGTGHEKLFF; CDR3 DNA: TGTGCCAGCAGCGCCGGGACAGGGCATGAAAAACTGTTTTTT
J gene: TRBJ1-4; D gene: -; V gene: TRBV5-1; clone size: once; CDR3 protein: CASSRDGEGEKLFF; CDR3 DNA: TGCGCCAGCAGTAGGGATGGAGAGGGCGAAAAACTGTTTTTT
J gene: TRBJ1-1; D gene: -; V gene: TRBV25-1; clone size: -; CDR3 protein: CASSDLVPQAFF; CDR3 DNA: TGTGCCAGCAGTGATTTGGTTCCCCAAGCTTTCTTT
J gene: TRBJ2-5; D gene: -; V gene: TRBV6-4; clone size: -; CDR3 protein: CASVWKTQYF; CDR3 DNA: TGTGCCAGCGTATGGAAGACCCAGTACTTC
J gene: TRBJ1-4; D gene: TRBD1; V gene: TRBV28; clone size: -; CDR3 protein: CASSTGDEKLFF; CDR3 DNA: TGTGCCAGCAGTACAGGGGATGAAAAACTGTTTTTT
J gene: TRBJ1-4; D gene: -; V gene: TRBV11-2; clone size: -; CDR3 protein: CASSYPRTEKLFF; CDR3 DNA: TGTGCCAGCAGCTACCCTCGGACCGAAAAACTGTTTTTT
J gene: TRBJ2-3; D gene: TRBD2; V gene: TRBV9; clone size: many; CDR3 protein: CASSLSGRQDTQYF; CDR3 DNA: TGTGCCAGCAGCTTGAGCGGGAGGCAAGATACGCAGTATTTT
J gene: TRBJ2-6; D gene: TRBD1; V gene: TRBV19; clone size: -; CDR3 protein: CASSIQGYLEGANVLTF; CDR3 DNA: TGTGCCAGTAGCATACAGGGGTATCTTGAGGGGGCCAACGTCCTGACTTTC
J gene: TRBJ1-5; D gene: -; V gene: TRBV13; clone size: -; CDR3 protein: CASSLGPGHSNQPQHF; CDR3 DNA: TGTGCCAGCAGCTTAGGCCCAGGGCATAGCAATCAGCCCCAGCATTTT
J gene: TRBJ2-1; D gene: TRBD2; V gene: TRBV6-4; clone size: -; CDR3 protein: CASSGLAGGRNEQFF; CDR3 DNA: TGTGCCAGCAGCGGACTAGCGGGGGGGCGGAATGAGCAGTTCTTC
J gene: TRBJ2-2; D gene: -; V gene: TRBV28; clone size: -; CDR3 protein: CASSLPTGWFSGANTGELFF; CDR3 DNA: TGTGCCAGCAGTTTACCGACAGGGTGGTTTAGCGGGGCGAACACCGGGGAGCTGTTTTTT
J gene: TRBJ1-1; D gene: -; V gene: TRBV3-1/TRBV3-2; clone size: -; CDR3 protein: CASSQGRGRGTEAFF; CDR3 DNA: TGTGCCAGCAGCCAAGGCCGGGGGCGGGGCACTGAAGCTTTCTTT
J gene: TRBJ2-7; D gene: TRBD2; V gene: TRBV11-3; clone size: -; CDR3 protein: CASSFLAGTYEQYF; CDR3 DNA: TGTGCCAGCAGCTTTCTAGCGGGAACCTACGAGCAGTACTTC
J gene: TRBJ1-2; D gene: -; V gene: TRBV3-1/TRBV3-2; clone size: -; CDR3 protein: CASSRAGTTNYGYTF; CDR3 DNA: TGTGCCAGCAGCCGTGCCGGGACAACTAACTATGGCTACACCTTC
J gene: TRBJ2-1; D gene: TRBD2; V gene: TRBV28; clone size: -; CDR3 protein: CASSDRLAGAGNEQFF; CDR3 DNA: TGTGCCAGCAGCGATCGACTAGCGGGAGCGGGGAATGAGCAGTTCTTC
J gene: TRBJ2-7; D gene: TRBD2; V gene: TRBV7-3; clone size: -; CDR3 protein: CASSLHGTSGEQYF; CDR3 DNA: TGTGCCAGCAGCCTCCACGGGACTAGCGGTGAGCAGTACTTC
J gene: TRBJ1-6; D gene: TRBD1; V gene: TRBV7-9; clone size: -; CDR3 protein: CASSSTGNSPLHF; CDR3 DNA: TGTGCCAGCAGCTCGACAGGGAATTCACCCCTCCACTTT
J gene: TRBJ1-3; D gene: -; V gene: TRBV12-5; clone size: -; CDR3 protein: CASGLNRAGNTIYF; CDR3 DNA: TGTGCTAGTGGTTTGAACCGGGCTGGAAACACCATATATTTT
J gene: TRBJ2-7; D gene: TRBD2; V gene: TRBV30; clone size: -; CDR3 protein: CAWSVGWGGSEYEQYF; CDR3 DNA: TGTGCCTGGAGTGTAGGGTGGGGCGGGAGTGAATACGAGCAGTACTTC
J gene: TRBJ1-1; D gene: TRBD1; V gene: TRBV7-9; clone size: -; CDR3 protein: CASRRTGNTEAFF; CDR3 DNA: TGTGCCAGCAGAAGGACAGGTAACACTGAAGCTTTCTTT
J gene: TRBJ1-2; D gene: -; V gene: TRBV18; clone size: -; CDR3 protein: CASSPITTANYGYTF; CDR3 DNA: TGTGCCAGCTCACCAATAACGACCGCTAACTATGGCTACACCTTC
J gene: TRBJ1-3; D gene: -; V gene: TRBV19; clone size: -; CDR3 protein: CASNYRSGNTIYF; CDR3 DNA: TGTGCCAGTAACTACCGATCTGGAAACACCATATATTTT
J gene: TRBJ1-4; D gene: -; V gene: TRBV11-1; clone size: -; CDR3 protein: CASSLGVGAPNEKLFF; CDR3 DNA: TGTGCCAGCAGCTTAGGTGTCGGGGCGCCTAATGAAAAACTGTTTTTT
J gene: TRBJ1-4; D gene: -; V gene: TRBV7-8; clone size: once; CDR3 protein: CASSLGGAGQKLFF; CDR3 DNA: TGTGCCAGCAGCTTAGGGGGGGCGGGGCAAAAACTGTTTTTT
J gene: TRBJ1-1; D gene: TRBD1; V gene: TRBV28; clone size: -; CDR3 protein: CASRQDRGRRTEAFF; CDR3 DNA: TGTGCCAGCAGACAGGACAGGGGGCGCCGGACTGAAGCTTTCTTT
J gene: TRBJ1-3; D gene: -; V gene: TRBV6-5; clone size: -; CDR3 protein: CASSYSIDSGNTIYF; CDR3 DNA: TGTGCCAGCAGTTACTCGATAGACTCTGGAAACACCATATATTTT
J gene: TRBJ1-1; D gene: -; V gene: TRBV6-1; clone size: once; CDR3 protein: CASSEVRGNTEAFF; CDR3 DNA: TGTGCCAGCAGTGAAGTGAGAGGGAACACTGAAGCTTTCTTT
J gene: TRBJ1-2; D gene: -; V gene: TRBV19; clone size: -; CDR3 protein: CASSPGGYGYTF; CDR3 DNA: TGTGCCAGTAGCCCCGGGGGCTATGGCTACACCTTC
J gene: TRBJ2-6; D gene: TRBD2; V gene: TRBV28; clone size: -; CDR3 protein: CASSLRGRGGANVLTF; CDR3 DNA: TGTGCCAGCAGTTTGCGCGGGAGGGGCGGGGCCAACGTCCTGACTTTC
J gene: TRBJ2-1; D gene: -; V gene: TRBV7-3; clone size: -; CDR3 protein: CASSLGGGQYNEQFF; CDR3 DNA: TGTGCCAGCAGCTTAGGAGGGGGTCAGTACAATGAGCAGTTCTTC
J gene: TRBJ2-1; D gene: -; V gene: TRBV11-3; clone size: -; CDR3 protein: CASSLGGEPYNEQFF; CDR3 DNA: TGTGCCAGCAGCTTAGGGGGGGAGCCCTACAATGAGCAGTTCTTC